Many counts were recorded for the clone carrying this T cell receptor (beta chain). Its antigen is not known. The sample is drawn from a study of T cell repertoires in cytomegalovirus infection. Overall study: HLA-B-restricted CMV epitopes that are well studied were used alongside recently identified HLA-C-restricted ones. CMV infection together with matching HLA type was indicated by public TCR beta signatures. General study points: Accumulated public TCR beta family frequency recognized individuals carrying CMV together with the relevant HLA. Ex vivo responses were dominated by HLA-C-restricted CMV-specific TCR beta clonotypes.

Trimming removed 6 bases from V and 7 bases from J, with 18 bases in between. The CDR3 has 14 amino acids. MiXCR, applied by TCRdb to the reads, yields one record per CDR3 protein. Here the sample spans 250,000 to 300,000 distinct CDR3 sequences, roughly 21% being singletons. Here the sequenced sample was cultured PBMCs, taken from culture after CMV antigen stimulation. The clonotype originates from a human donor in good health (CMV status not recorded). Some clones in this sample may be carry-over from other donors' samples. The chain combines TRBV12-3 or TRBV12-4 with TRBJ1-1, with D possibly being TRBD1 (6 bases). CDR3 in amino acids: CASSAQGQRNEAFF. CDR3 nucleotide sequence: TGTGCCAGCAGCGCACAGGGACAACGAAATGAAGCTTTCTTT.